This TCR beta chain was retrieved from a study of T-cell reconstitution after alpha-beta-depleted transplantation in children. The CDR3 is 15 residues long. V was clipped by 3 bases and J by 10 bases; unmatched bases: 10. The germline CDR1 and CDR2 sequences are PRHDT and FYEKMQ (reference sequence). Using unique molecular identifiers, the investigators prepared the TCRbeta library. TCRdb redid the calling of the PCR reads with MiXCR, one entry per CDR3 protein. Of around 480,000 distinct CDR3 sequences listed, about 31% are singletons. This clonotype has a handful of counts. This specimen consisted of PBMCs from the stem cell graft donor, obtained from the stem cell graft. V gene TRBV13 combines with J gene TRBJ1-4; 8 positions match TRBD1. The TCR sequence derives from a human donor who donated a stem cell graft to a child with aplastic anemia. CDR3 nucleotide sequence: TGTGCCAGCAGCTTTTGGGGACAGGACTTGGGAAAACTGTTTTTT. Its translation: CASSFWGQDLGKLFF.